This T cell receptor (beta chain) was sequenced for a study of shared clonotypes between healthy human individuals. Of note for this clone: Other DNA sequences within the sample encode an identical CDR3.

Adult donors, all healthy and HIV-negative, had no recent acute infections or vaccinations. Splitting of CD4+ cells produced CD45RA+ naive and CD45RA-negative memory subsets. Assay used: immunoSEQ multiplex PCR; TCRdb lists only in-frame clones, some missing. This sample has 950,000 to 1,300,000 clones; approximately 76% occur once, and the top ten carry around 1.5%. Sequencing was carried out using memory CD4+ T cells sorted from blood. The subset: CD45RA-negative fraction. This clonotype was sampled from a man between 18 and 29 years old in good health.

As DNA, the CDR3 is TGTGCCAGCAGCCAGAAGCGGGACCAAGAGACCCAGTACTTC. This translates into CASSQKRDQETQYF. The chain is built from TRBV7-2 and TRBJ2-5, with D perhaps matching TRBD2 (6 bases). V was clipped by 5 bases and J by 0 bases, with 10 bases between them. The CDR3 loop spans 14 amino acids. Germline V gives CDR1 SGHTA, CDR2 FQGNSA.